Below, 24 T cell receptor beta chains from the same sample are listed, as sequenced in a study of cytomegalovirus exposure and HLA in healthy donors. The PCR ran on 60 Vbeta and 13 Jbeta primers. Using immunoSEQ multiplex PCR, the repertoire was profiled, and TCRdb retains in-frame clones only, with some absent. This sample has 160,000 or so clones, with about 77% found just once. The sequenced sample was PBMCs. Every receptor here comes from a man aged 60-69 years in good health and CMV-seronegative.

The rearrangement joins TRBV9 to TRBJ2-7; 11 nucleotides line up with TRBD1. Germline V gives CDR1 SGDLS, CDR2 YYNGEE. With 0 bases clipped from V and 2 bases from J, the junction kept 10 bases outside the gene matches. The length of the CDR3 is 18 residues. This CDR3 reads CASSVAGGTGQGAYEQYF. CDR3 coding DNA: TGTGCCAGCAGCGTAGCTGGCGGGACGGGACAGGGGGCCTACGAGCAGTACTTC.

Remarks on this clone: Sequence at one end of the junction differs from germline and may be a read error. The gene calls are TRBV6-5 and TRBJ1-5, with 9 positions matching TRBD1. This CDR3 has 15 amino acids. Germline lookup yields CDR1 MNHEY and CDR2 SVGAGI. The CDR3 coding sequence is TGTGCCAGCAGTTCCAGGACAGGGGTTAATCAGCCCCAGAATTTT. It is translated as CASSSRTGVNQPQNF.

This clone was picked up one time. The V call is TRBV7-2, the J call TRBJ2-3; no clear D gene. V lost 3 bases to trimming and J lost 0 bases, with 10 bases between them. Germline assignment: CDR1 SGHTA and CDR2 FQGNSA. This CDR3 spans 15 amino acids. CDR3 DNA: TGTGCCAGCAGCTTCCTCGACTCCAGCACAGATACGCAGTATTTT. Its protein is CASSFLDSSTDTQYF. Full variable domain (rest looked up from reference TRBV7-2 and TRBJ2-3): GAGVSQSPSNKVTEKGKDVELRCDPISGHTALYWYRQSLGQGLEFLIYFQGNSAPDKSGLPSDRFSAERTGGSVSTLTIQRTQQEDSAVYLCASSFLDSSTDTQYFGPGTRLTVL.

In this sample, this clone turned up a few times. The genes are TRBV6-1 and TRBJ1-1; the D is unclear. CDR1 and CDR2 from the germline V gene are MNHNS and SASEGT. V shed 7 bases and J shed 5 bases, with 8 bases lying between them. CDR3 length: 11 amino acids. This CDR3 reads CASKRGTEAFF. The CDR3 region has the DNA TGTGCCAGCAAGCGAGGGACTGAAGCTTTCTTT.

This CDR3 is CASSTGLAGLYEQYF. The CDR3 region has the DNA TGTGCCAGCAGCACCGGACTAGCGGGGCTCTACGAGCAGTACTTC. This chain joins TRBV5-4 and TRBJ2-7, with 12 bases fitting TRBD2. The CDR3 totals 15 residues. Germline assignment: CDR1 SGHNT and CDR2 YYREEE (reference sequence). V shed 4 bases, J shed 3 bases, and the junction held 5 bases outside the gene matches.

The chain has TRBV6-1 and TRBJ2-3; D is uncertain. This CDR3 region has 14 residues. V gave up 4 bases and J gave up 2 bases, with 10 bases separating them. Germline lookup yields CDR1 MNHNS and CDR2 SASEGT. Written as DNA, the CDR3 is TGTGCCAGCAGTGTTGAGTTTTTCACAGATACGCAGTATTTT. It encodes CASSVEFFTDTQYF.

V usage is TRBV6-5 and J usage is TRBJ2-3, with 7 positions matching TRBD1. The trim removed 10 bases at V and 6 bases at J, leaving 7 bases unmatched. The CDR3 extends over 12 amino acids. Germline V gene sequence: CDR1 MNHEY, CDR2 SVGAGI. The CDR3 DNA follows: TGTGCCACACACTACAGGGGTGATACGCAGTATTTT. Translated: CATHYRGDTQYF.

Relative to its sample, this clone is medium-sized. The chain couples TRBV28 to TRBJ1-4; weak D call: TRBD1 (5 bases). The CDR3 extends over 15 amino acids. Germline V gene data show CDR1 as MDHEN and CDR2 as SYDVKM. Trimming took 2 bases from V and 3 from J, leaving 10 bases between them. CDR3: CASSLPLGANEKLFF. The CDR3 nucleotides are TGTGCCAGCAGTTTACCATTAGGGGCTAATGAAAAACTGTTTTTT. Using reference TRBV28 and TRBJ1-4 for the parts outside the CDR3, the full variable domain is DVKVTQSSRYLVKRTGEKVFLECVQDMDHENMFWYRQDPGLGLRLIYFSYDVKMKEKGDIPEGYSVSREKKERFSLILESASTNQTSMYLCASSLPLGANEKLFFGSGTQLSVL.

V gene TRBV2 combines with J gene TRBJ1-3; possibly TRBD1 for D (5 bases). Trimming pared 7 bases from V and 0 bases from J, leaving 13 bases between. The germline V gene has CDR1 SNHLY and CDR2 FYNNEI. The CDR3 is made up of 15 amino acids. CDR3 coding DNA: TGTGCCAGCACCGCGGGACGGTCCTCTGGAAACACCATATATTTT. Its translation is CASTAGRSSGNTIYF.

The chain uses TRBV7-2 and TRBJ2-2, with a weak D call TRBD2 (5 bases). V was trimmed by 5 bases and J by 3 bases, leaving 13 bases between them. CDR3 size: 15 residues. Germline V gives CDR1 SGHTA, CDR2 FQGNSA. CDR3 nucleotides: TGTGCCAGCAGCCCTCGGCGGGCGGACACCGGGGAGCTGTTTTTT. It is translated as CASSPRRADTGELFF. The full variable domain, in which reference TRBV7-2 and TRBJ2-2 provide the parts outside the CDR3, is GAGVSQSPSNKVTEKGKDVELRCDPISGHTALYWYRQSLGQGLEFLIYFQGNSAPDKSGLPSDRFSAERTGGSVSTLTIQRTQQEDSAVYLCASSPRRADTGELFFGEGSRLTVL.

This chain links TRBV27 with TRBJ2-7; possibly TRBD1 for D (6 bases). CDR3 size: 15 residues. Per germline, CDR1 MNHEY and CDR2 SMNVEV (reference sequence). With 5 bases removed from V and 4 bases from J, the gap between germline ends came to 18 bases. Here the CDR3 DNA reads TGTGCCAGCAGTGTAGACCGGGACACAGAATACGAGCAGTACTTC. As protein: CASSVDRDTEYEQYF.

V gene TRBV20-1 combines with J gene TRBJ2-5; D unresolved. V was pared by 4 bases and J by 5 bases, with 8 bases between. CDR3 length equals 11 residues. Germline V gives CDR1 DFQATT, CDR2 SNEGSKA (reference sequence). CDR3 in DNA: TGCAGTGCTACCCGTTTGGAGACCCAGTACTTC. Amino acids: CSATRLETQYF.

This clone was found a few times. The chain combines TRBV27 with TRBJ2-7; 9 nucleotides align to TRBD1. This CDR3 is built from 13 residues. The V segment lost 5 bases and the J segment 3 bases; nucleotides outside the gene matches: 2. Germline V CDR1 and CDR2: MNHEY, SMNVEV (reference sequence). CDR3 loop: CASSADRGYEQYF. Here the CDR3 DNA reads TGTGCCAGCAGTGCGGACAGGGGCTACGAGCAGTACTTC.

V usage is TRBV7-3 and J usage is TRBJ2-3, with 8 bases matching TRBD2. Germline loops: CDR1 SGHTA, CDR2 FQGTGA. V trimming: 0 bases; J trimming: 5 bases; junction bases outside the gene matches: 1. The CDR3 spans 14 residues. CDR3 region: CASSLTGTRDTQYF. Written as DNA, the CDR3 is TGTGCCAGCAGCTTAACCGGGACTAGAGATACGCAGTATTTT.

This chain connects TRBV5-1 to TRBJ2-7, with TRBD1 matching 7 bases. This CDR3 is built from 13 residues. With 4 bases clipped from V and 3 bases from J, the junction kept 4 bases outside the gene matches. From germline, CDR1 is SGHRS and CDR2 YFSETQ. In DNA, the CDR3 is TGCGCCAGCAGCGCAAGACAGGGCTACGAGCAGTACTTC. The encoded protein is CASSARQGYEQYF. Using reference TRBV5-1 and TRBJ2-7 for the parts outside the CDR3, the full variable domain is KAGVTQTPRYLIKTRGQQVTLSCSPISGHRSVSWYQQTPGQGLQFLFEYFSETQRNKGNFPGRFSGRQFSNSRSEMNVSTLELGDSALYLCASSARQGYEQYFGPGTRLTVT.

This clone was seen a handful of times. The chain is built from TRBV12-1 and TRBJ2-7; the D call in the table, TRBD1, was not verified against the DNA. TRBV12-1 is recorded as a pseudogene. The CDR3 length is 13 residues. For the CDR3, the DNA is TGTGCCAGCAGCCCAGGACAGACCTACGAGCAGTACTTC. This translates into CASSPGQTYEQYF.

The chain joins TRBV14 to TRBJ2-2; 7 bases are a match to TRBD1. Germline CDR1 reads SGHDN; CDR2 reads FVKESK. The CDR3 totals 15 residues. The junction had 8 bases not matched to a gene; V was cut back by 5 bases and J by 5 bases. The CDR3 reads CASSARTGVTGELFF. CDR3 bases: TGTGCCAGCAGCGCCCGTACAGGGGTGACCGGGGAGCTGTTTTTT.

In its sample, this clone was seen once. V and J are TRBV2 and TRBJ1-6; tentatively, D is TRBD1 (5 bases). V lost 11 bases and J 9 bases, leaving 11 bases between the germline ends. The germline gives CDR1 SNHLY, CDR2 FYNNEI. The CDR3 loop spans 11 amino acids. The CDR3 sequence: CASRESSPLHF. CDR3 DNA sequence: TGTGCCTCCAGGGAATCTTCACCCCTCCACTTT.

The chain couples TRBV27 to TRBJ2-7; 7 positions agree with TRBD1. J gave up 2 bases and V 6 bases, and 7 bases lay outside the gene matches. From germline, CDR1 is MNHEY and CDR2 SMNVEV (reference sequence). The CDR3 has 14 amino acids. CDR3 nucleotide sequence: TGTGCCAGCAGACGGGACAGCCCCACCTACGAGCAGTACTTC. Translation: CASRRDSPTYEQYF.

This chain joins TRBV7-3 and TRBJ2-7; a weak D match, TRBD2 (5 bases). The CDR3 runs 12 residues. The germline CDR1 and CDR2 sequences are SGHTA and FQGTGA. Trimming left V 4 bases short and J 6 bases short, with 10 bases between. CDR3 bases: TGTGCCAGCAGCTCCGAGGCGGGCGAGCAGTACTTC. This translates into CASSSEAGEQYF.

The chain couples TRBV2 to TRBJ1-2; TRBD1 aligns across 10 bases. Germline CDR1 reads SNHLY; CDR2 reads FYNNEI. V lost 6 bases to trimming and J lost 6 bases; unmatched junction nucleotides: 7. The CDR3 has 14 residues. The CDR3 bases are TGTGCCAGCAGACTCGGGACAGGGGTTGATGGCTACACCTTC. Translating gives CASRLGTGVDGYTF.

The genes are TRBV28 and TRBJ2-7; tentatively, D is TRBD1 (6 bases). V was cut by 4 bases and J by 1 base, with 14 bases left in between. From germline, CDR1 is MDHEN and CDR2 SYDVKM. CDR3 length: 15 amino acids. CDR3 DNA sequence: TGTGCCAGCAGTTACAACCGGGACAAGTCCTACGAGCAGTACTTC. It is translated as CASSYNRDKSYEQYF.

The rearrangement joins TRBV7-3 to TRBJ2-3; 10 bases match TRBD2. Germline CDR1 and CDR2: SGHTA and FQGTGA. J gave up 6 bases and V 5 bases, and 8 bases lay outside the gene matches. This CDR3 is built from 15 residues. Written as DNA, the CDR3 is TGTGCCAGCAGCCCGTCACCGGGACTAGCGGATACGCAGTATTTT. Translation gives CASSPSPGLADTQYF.

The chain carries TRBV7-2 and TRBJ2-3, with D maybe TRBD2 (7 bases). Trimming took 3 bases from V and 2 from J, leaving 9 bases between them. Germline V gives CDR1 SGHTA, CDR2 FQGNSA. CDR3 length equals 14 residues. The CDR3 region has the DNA TGTGCCAGCAGCTTCGCGGGGGCCACAGATACGCAGTATTTT. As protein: CASSFAGATDTQYF.